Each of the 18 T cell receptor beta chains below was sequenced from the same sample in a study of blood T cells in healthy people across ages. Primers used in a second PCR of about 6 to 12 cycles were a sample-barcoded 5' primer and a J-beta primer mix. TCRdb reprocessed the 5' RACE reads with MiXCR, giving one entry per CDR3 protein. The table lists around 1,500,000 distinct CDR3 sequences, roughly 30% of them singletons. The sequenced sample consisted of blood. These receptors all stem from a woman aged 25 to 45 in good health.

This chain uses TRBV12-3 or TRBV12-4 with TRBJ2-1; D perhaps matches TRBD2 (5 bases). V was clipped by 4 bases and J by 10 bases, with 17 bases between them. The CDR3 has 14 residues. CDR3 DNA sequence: TGTGCCAGCAGTTACCATGGACTTACTCACGAGCAGTTCTTC. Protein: CASSYHGLTHEQFF.

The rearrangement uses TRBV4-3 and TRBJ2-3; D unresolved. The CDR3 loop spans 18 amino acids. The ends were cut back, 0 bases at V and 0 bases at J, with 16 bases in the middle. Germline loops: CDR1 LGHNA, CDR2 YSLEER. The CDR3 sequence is CASSQDFKRGPSTDTQYF. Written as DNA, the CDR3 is TGCGCCAGCAGCCAAGATTTTAAGAGAGGACCTAGCACAGATACGCAGTATTTT.

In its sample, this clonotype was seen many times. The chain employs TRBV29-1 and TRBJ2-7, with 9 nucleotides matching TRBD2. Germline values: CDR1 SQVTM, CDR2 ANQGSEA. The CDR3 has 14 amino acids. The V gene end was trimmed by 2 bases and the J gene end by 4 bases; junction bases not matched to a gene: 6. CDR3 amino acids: CSVERGGGLYEQYF. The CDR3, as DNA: TGCAGCGTTGAACGCGGGGGGGGCCTATACGAGCAGTACTTC.

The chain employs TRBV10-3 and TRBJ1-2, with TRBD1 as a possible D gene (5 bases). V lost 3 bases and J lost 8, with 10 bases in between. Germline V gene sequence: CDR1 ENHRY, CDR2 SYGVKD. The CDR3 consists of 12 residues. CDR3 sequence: CAISDGRVGYTF. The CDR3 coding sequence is TGTGCCATCAGTGATGGCAGGGTCGGCTACACCTTC.

The CDR3 region is CASSLAEGFPDTQYF. The CDR3 nucleotides are TGCGCCAGCAGCTTGGCCGAGGGCTTCCCAGATACGCAGTATTTT. The chain carries TRBV5-1 and TRBJ2-3; a weak D match, TRBD2 (5 bases). Between the trimmed V and J ends, which lost 0 bases and 4 bases, there was a span of 12 bases. Germline lookup yields CDR1 SGHRS and CDR2 YFSETQ. This CDR3 is built from 15 residues.

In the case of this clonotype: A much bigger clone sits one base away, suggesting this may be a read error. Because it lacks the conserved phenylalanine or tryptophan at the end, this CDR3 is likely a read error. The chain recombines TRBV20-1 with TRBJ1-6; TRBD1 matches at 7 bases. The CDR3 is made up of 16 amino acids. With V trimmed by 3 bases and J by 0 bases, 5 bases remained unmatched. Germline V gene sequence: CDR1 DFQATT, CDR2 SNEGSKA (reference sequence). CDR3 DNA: TGCAGTGCTAGGGGGACAGATAGCTCCTATAATTCACCCCTCCACTGT. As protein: CSARGTDSSYNSPLHC.

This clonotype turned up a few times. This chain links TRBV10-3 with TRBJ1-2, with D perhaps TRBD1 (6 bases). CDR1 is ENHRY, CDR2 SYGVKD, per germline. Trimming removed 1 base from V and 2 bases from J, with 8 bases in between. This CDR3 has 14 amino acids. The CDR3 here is CAISEFQGNYGYTF. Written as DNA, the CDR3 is TGTGCCATCAGTGAGTTTCAGGGGAACTATGGCTACACCTTC.

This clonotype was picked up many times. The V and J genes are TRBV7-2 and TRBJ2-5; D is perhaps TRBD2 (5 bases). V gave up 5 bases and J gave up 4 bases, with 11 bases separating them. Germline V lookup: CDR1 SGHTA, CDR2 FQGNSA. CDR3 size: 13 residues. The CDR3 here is CASSRGSLETQYF. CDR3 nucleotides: TGTGCCAGCAGCCGAGGGAGCTTAGAGACCCAGTACTTC.

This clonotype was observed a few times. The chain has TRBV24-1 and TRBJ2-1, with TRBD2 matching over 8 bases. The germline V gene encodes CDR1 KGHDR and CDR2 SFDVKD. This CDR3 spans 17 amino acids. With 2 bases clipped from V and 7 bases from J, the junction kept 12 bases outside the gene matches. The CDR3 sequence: CATSDSSTGGSRNEQFF. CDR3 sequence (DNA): TGTGCCACCAGTGATTCCTCCACGGGGGGGAGTAGAAATGAGCAGTTCTTC.

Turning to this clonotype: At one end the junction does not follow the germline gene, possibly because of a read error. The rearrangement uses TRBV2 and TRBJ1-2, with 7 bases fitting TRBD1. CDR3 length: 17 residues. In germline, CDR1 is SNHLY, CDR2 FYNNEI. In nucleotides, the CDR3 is TGTACCAGCAGCCGTCCTAGGTCCGGGACAGAGAACTATGGCTACACCTTC. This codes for CTSSRPRSGTENYGYTF. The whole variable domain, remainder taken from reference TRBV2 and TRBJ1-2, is EPEVTQTPSHQVTQMGQEVILRCVPISNHLYFYWYRQILGQKVEFLVSFYNNEISEKSEIFDDQFSVERPDGSNFTLKIRSTKLEDSAMYFCTSSRPRSGTENYGYTFGSGTRLTVV.

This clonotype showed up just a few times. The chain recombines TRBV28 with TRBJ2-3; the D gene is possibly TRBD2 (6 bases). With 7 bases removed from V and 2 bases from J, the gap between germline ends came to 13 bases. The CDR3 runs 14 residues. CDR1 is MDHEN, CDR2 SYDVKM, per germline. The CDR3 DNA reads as TGTGCCAGCACGCGAAGCGGGTTCACAGATACGCAGTATTTT. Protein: CASTRSGFTDTQYF.

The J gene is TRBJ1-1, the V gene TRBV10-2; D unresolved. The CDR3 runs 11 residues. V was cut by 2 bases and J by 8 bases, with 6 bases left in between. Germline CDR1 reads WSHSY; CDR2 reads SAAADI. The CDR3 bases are TGCGCCAGCAGTGAGAGCCAGGAAGCTTTCTTT. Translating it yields CASSESQEAFF.

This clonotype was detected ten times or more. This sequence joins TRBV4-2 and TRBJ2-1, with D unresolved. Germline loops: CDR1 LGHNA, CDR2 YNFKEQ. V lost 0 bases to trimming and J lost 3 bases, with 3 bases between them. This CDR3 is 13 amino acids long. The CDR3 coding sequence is TGTGCCAGCAGCCAAGATATCTACAATGAGCAGTTCTTC. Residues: CASSQDIYNEQFF.

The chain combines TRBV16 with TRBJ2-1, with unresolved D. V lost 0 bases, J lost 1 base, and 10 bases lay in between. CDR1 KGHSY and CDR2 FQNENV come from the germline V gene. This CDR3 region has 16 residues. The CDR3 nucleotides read TGTGCCAGCAGCCAATCAGTGGGGAAGTCCTACAATGAGCAGTTCTTC. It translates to CASSQSVGKSYNEQFF.

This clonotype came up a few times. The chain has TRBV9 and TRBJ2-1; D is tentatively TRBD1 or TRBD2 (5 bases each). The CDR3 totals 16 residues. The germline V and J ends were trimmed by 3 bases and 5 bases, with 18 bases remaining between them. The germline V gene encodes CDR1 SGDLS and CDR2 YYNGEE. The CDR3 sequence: CASSDHPGLMNNEQFF. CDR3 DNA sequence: TGTGCCAGCAGCGACCACCCGGGGCTGATGAACAATGAGCAGTTCTTC. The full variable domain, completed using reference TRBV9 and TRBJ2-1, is DSGVTQTPKHLITATGQRVTLRCSPRSGDLSVYWYQQSLDQGLQFLIQYYNGEERAKGNILERFSAQQFPDLHSELNLSSLELGDSALYFCASSDHPGLMNNEQFFGPGTRLTVL.

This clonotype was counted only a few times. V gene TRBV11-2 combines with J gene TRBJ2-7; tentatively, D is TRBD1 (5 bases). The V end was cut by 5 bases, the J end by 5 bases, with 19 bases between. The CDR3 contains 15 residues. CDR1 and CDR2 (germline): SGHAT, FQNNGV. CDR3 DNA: TGTGCCAGCAGCACCAATCGCCTAGGGGTCCACGAGCAGTACTTC. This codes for CASSTNRLGVHEQYF.

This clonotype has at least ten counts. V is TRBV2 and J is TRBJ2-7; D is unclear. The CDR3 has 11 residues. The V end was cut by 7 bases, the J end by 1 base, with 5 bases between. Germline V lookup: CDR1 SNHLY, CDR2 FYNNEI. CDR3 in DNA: TGTGCCAGCATAGGGTCCTACGAGCAGTACTTC. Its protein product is CASIGSYEQYF.

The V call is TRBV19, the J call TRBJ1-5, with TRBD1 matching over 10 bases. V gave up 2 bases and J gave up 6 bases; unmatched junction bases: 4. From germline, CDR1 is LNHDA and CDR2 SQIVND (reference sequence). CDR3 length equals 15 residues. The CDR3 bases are TGTGCCAGTAGTATATCAGACAGGGGGCTTCAGCCCCAGCATTTT. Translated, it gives CASSISDRGLQPQHF.